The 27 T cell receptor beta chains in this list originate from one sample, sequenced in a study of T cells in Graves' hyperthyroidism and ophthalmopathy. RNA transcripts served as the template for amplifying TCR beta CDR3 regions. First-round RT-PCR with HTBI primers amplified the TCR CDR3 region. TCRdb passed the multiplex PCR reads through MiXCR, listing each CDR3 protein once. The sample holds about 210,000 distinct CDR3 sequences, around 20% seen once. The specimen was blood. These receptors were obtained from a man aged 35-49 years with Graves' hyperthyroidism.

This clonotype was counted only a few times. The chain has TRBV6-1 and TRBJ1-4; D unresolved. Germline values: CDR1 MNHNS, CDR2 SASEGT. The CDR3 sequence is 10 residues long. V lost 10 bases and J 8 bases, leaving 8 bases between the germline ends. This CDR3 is CATPKEKLFF. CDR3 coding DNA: TGTGCCACCCCCAAGGAAAAACTGTTTTTT.

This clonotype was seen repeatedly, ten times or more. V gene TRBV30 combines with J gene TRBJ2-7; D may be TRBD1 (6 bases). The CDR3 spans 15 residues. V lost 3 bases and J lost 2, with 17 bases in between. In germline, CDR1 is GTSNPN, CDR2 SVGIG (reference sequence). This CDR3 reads CAWRRGTLSPYEQYF. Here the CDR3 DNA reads TGTGCCTGGAGGAGGGGGACATTAAGCCCCTACGAGCAGTACTTC.

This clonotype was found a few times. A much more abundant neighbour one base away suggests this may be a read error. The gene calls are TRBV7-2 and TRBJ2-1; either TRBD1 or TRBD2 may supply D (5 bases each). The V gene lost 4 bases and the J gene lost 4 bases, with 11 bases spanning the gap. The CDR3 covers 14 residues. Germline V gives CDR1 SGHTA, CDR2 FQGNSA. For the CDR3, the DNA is TGTGCCAGCAGCTGGGACGGGGCTTACAATGAGCAGTTCTTC. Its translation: CASSWDGAYNEQFF.

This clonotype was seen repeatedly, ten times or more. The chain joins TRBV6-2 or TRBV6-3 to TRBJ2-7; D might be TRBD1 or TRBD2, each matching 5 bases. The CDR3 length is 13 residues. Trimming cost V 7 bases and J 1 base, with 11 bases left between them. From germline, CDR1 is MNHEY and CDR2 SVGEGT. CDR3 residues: CASTTGASYEQYF. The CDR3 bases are TGTGCCAGCACCACCGGGGCGTCCTACGAGCAGTACTTC.

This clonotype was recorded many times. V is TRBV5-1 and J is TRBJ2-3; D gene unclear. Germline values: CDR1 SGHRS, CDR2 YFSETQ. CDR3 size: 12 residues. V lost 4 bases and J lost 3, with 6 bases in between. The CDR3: CASSPETDTQYF. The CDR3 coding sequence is TGCGCCAGCAGCCCAGAGACAGATACGCAGTATTTT. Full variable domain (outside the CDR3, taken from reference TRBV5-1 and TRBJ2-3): KAGVTQTPRYLIKTRGQQVTLSCSPISGHRSVSWYQQTPGQGLQFLFEYFSETQRNKGNFPGRFSGRQFSNSRSEMNVSTLELGDSALYLCASSPETDTQYFGPGTRLTVL.

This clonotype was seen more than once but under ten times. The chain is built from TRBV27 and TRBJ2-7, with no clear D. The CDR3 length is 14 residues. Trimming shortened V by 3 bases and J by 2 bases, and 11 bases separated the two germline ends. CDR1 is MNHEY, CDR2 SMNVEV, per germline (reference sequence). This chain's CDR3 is CASSFGAAAYEQYF. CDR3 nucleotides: TGTGCCAGCAGTTTCGGAGCTGCGGCCTACGAGCAGTACTTC.

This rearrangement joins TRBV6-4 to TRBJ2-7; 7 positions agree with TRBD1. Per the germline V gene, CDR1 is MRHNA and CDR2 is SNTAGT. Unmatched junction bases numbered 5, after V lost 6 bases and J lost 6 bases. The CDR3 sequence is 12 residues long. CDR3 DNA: TGTGCCAGCAGGACAGGGTCCAGCGAGCAGTACTTC. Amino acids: CASRTGSSEQYF.

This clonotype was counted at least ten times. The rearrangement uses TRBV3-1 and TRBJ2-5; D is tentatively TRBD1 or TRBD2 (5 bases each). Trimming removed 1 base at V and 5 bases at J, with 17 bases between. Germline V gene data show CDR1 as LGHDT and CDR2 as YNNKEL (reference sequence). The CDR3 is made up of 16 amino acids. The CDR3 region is CASSQGSSGWGETQYF. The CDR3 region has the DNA TGTGCCAGCAGCCAAGGAAGTTCAGGGTGGGGGGAGACCCAGTACTTC.

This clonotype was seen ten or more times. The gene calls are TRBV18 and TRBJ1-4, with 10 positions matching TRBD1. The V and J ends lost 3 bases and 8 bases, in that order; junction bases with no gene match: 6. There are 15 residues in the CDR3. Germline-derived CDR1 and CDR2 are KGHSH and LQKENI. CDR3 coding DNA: TGTGCCAGCTCACCGGGGCGACAGGGGGCCGAAAAACTGTTTTTT. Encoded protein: CASSPGRQGAEKLFF.

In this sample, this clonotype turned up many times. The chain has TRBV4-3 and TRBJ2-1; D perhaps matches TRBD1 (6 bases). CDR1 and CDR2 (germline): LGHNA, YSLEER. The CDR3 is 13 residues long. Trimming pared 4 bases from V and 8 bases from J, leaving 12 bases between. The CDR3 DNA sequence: TGCGCCAGCAGCCTACTCAGGGGCCATGAGCAGTTCTTC. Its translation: CASSLLRGHEQFF.

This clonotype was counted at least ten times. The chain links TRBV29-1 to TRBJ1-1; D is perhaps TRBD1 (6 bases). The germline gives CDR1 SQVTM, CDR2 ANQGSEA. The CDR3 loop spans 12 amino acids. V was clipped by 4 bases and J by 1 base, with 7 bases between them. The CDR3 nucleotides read TGCAGCGTTGGGGGGGCGAACACTGAAGCTTTCTTT. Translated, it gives CSVGGANTEAFF.

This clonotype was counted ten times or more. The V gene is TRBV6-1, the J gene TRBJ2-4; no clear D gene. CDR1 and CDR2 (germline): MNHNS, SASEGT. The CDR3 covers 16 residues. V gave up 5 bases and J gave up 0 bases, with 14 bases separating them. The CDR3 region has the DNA TGTGCCAGCAGTTACGTGGCAGACCTAGCCAAAAACATTCAGTACTTC. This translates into CASSYVADLAKNIQYF.

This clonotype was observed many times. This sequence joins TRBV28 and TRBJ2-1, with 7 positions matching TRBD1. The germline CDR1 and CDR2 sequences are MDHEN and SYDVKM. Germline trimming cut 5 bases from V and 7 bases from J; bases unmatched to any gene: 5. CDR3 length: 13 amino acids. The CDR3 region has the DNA TGTGCCAGCAGTGCCCGACAGGGAAATGAGCAGTTCTTC. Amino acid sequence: CASSARQGNEQFF.

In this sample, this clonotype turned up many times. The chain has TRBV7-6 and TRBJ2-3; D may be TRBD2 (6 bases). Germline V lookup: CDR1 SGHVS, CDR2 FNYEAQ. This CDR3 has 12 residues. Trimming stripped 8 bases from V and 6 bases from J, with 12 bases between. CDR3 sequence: CASAPGADTQYF. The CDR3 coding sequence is TGTGCCAGCGCCCCGGGAGCGGATACGCAGTATTTT.

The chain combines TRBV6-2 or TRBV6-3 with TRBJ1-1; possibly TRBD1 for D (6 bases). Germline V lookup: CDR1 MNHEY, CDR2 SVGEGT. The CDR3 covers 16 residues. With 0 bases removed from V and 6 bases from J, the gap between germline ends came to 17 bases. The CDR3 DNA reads TGTGCCAGCAGTTACTCCCCAGGGCAGGGGAAGGCTGAAGCTTTCTTT. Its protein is CASSYSPGQGKAEAFF.

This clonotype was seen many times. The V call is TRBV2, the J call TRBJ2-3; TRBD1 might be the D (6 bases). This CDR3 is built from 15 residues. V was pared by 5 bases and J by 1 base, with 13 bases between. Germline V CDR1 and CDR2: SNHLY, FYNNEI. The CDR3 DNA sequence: TGTGCCAGCAGTCCCGCTTGGGGGCGCACAGATACGCAGTATTTT. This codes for CASSPAWGRTDTQYF.

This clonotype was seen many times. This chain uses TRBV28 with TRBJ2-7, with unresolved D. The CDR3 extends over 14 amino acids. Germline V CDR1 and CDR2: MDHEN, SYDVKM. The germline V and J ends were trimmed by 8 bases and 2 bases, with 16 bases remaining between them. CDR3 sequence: CASRYSGGAYEQYF. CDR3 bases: TGTGCCAGCCGATACTCAGGTGGGGCCTACGAGCAGTACTTC.

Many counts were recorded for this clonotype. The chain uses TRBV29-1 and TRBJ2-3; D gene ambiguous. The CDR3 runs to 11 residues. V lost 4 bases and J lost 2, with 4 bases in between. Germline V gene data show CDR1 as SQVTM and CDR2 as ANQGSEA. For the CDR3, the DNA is TGCAGCGTTGCCATCACAGATACGCAGTATTTT. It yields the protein CSVAITDTQYF.

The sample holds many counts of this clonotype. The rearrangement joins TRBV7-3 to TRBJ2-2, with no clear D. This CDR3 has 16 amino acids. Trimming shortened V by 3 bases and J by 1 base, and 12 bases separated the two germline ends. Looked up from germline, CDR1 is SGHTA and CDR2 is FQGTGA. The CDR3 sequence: CASSLMGMGNTGELFF. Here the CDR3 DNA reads TGTGCCAGCAGCTTGATGGGGATGGGGAACACCGGGGAGCTGTTTTTT. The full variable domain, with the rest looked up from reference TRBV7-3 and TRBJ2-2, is GAGVSQTPSNKVTEKGKYVELRCDPISGHTALYWYRQSLGQGPEFLIYFQGTGAADDSGLPNDRFFAVRPEGSVSTLKIQRTERGDSAVYLCASSLMGMGNTGELFFGEGSRLTVL.

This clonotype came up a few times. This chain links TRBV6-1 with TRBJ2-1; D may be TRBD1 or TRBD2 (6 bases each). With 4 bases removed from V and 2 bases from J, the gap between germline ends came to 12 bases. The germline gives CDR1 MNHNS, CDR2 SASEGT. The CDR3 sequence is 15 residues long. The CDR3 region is CASSVSGGAYNEQFF. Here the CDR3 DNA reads TGTGCCAGCAGTGTATCCGGGGGCGCCTACAATGAGCAGTTCTTC.

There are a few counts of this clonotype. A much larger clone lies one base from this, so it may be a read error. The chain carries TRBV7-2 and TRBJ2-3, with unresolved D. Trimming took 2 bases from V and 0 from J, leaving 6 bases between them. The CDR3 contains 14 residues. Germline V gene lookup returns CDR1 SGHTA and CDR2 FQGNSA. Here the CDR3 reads CASSLMGSTDTQYF. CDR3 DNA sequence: TGTGCCAGCAGCTTAATGGGGAGCACAGATACGCAGTATTTT.

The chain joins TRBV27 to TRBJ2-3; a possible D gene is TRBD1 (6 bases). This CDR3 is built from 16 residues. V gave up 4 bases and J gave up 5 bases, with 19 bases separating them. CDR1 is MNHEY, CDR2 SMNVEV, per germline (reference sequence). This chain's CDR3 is CASSSWGKGGEDTQYF. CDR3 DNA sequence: TGTGCCAGCAGTTCGTGGGGGAAAGGGGGAGAAGATACGCAGTATTTT.

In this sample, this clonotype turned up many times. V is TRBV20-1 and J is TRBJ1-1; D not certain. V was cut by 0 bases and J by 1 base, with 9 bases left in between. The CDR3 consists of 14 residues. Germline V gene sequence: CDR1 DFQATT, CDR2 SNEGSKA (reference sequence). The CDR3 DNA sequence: TGCAGTGCTAGAGATGAGGGAAGGAACACTGAAGCTTTCTTT. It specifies CSARDEGRNTEAFF.

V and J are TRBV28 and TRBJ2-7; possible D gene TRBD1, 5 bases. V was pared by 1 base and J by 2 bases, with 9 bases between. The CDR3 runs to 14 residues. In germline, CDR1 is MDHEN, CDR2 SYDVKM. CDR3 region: CASSLLGRPYEQYF. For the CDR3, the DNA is TGTGCCAGCAGTTTATTGGGGCGACCCTACGAGCAGTACTTC.

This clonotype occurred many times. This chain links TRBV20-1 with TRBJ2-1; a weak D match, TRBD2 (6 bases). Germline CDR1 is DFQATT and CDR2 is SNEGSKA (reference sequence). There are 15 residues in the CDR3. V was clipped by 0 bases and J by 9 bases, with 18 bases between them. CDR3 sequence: CSARDLRGTRLEQFF. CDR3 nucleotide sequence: TGCAGTGCTAGAGATCTGCGGGGCACACGGCTTGAGCAGTTCTTC.

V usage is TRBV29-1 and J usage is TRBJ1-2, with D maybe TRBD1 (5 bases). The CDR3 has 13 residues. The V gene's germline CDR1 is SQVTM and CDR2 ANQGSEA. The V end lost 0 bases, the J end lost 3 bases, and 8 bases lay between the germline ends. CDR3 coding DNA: TGCAGCGTTGAAGAGGACATGGACTATGGCTACACCTTC. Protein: CSVEEDMDYGYTF. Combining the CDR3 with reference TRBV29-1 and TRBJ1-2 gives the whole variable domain SAVISQKPSRDICQRGTSLTIQCQVDSQVTMMFWYRQQPGQSLTLIATANQGSEATYESGFVIDKFPISRPNLTFSTLTVSNMSPEDSSIYLCSVEEDMDYGYTFGSGTRLTVV.

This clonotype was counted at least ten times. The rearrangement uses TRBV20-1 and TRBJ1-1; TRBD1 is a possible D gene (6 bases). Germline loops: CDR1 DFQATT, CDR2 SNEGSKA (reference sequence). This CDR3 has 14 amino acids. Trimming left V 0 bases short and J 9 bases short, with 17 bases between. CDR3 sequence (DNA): TGCAGTGCTAGAGATGGAGGGGGAAGCCGAAAAGCTTTCTTT. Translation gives CSARDGGGSRKAFF.